This T cell receptor (beta chain) was recorded in a study of beta chain features in type 1 diabetes. Study-level results: Sampled from patients, naive, central memory and Treg TCRB repertoires appeared more similar than those sampled from healthy donors. TCRB CDR3s from Type 1 diabetes patients were moderately but significantly shorter in all four CD4+ subsets. Over-representation of high TCR-expressing cells was a possible consequence of cDNA sequencing.

Every donor provided one heparinised blood draw, which averaged approximately 120 mL. Sorting that relied on CD45RO/CCR7/CD25/CD127/CD95/CD27 yielded CD4+ naive, central memory, regulatory and stem cell-like memory cells. The CDR3 loop spans 14 amino acids. CDR1 is SGHTA, CDR2 FQGNSA, per germline. V was clipped by 1 base and J by 7 bases, with 10 bases between them. In its sample, this clone was seen a few times. No antigen is known for it. Of the isolated RNA, all was reverse transcribed, and so the sequenced material was expressed TCRB transcripts. Sequenced by immunoSEQ multiplex PCR; TCRdb stores in-frame clones only, minus some. The repertoire holds about 260,000 clones, with roughly 20% as singletons.

The chain links TRBV7-2 to TRBJ2-2; tentatively, D is TRBD1 (5 bases). The TCR was taken from a woman aged 40-49 years with type 1 diabetes. The sequencing input was naive CD4+ T cells from blood. The CDR3 sequence: CASSLDSGIGELFF. The CDR3 nucleotides read TGTGCCAGCAGCTTAGATTCAGGGATCGGGGAGCTGTTTTTT.